Listed below are T cell receptor beta chains from one sample, sequenced in a study of blood T cell repertoires in COVID-19. Here immunoSEQ multiplex PCR was the method, and the copy in TCRdb shows in-frame clones only, minus some. The table shows approximately 230,000 clones, with under 95% occurring only once. Sequenced input: PBMCs or T cells enriched from blood (not recorded which). Receptor source: a young woman who had recovered from COVID-19. Each CDR3 is given with its conserved first and last residue. A D gene is named only where the DNA matches it firmly. The size entry is marked missing in some rows and otherwise reads once, few, many or a size class.

J gene | D gene | V gene | clone size | CDR3 protein | CDR3 DNA
TRBJ2-7 | - | TRBV7-9 | - | CASKTSRDIEQYF | TGTGCCAGCAAGACCTCTAGGGACATCGAGCAGTACTTC
TRBJ1-1 | - | TRBV20-1 | - | CSASEGRMNTEAFF | TGCAGTGCTAGTGAGGGGCGGATGAACACTGAAGCTTTCTTT
TRBJ1-5 | - | TRBV27 | - | CASSPGSQTQDQPQHF | TGTGCCAGCAGTCCCGGAAGCCAGACGCAGGATCAGCCCCAGCATTTT
TRBJ2-7 | TRBD1 | TRBV28 | - | CASSLSGTGLIDEQYF | TGTGCCAGCAGTCTGTCCGGGACAGGGCTTATCGACGAGCAGTACTTC
TRBJ1-4 | TRBD1 | TRBV5-1 | - | CASSLGTGLPEKLFF | TGCGCCAGCAGCTTGGGGACAGGGCTGCCTGAAAAACTGTTTTTT
TRBJ2-7 | - | TRBV5-6 | - | CASSIPSGSSSYEQYF | TGTGCCAGCAGCATACCGTCCGGGTCTTCCTCCTACGAGCAGTACTTC
TRBJ1-1 | TRBD1 | TRBV18 | - | CASSKSTGDTEAFF | TGTGCCAGCTCAAAATCGACAGGGGACACTGAAGCTTTCTTT
TRBJ1-2 | - | TRBV29-1 | - | CSVTGSYGYTF | TGCAGCGTGACGGGATCCTATGGCTACACCTTC
TRBJ1-3 | TRBD1 | TRBV7-2 | - | CASNPRGLSSGNTIYF | TGTGCCAGCAACCCCAGGGGGCTTTCCTCTGGAAACACCATATATTTT
TRBJ2-1 | TRBD1 | TRBV7-3 | - | CASSQSGTGEKGEQFF | TGTGCCAGCAGCCAATCGGGGACAGGGGAGAAGGGAGAGCAGTTCTTC
TRBJ1-4 | - | TRBV19 | - | CASRPSGDPAKLFF | TGTGCCAGTCGCCCCTCGGGGGATCCTGCGAAACTGTTTTTT
TRBJ2-7 | - | TRBV27 | - | CASRSYTGYSYEQYF | TGTGCCAGCAGGTCTTATACGGGGTATTCCTACGAGCAGTACTTC
TRBJ1-6 | - | TRBV27 | - | CASSSQTYNSPLHF | TGTGCCAGCAGTTCACAGACCTATAATTCACCCCTCCACTTT
TRBJ2-5 | - | TRBV5-1 | - | CASSWQTEGAAQYF | TGCGCCAGCAGCTGGCAAACGGAGGGGGCGGCCCAGTACTTC
TRBJ2-3 | - | TRBV4-1 | - | CASSPTRSGTDTQYF | TGCGCCAGCAGCCCGACTAGGAGTGGCACAGATACGCAGTATTTT
TRBJ2-7 | TRBD1 | TRBV2 | - | CASKRDSSYEQYF | TGTGCCAGCAAGAGGGACAGCTCCTACGAGCAGTACTTC
TRBJ2-1 | TRBD2 | TRBV7-9 | - | CASSLGLAHNEQFF | TGTGCCAGCAGCTTAGGACTAGCGCACAATGAGCAGTTCTTC
TRBJ1-2 | - | TRBV4-3 | - | CASSQDGGGYTF | TGCGCCAGCAGCCAAGACGGCGGCGGCTACACCTTC
TRBJ1-2 | TRBD1 | TRBV5-1 | - | CASSSGQGRDGYTF | TGCGCCAGCAGCTCGGGACAGGGTCGGGATGGCTACACCTTC
TRBJ2-7 | TRBD1 | TRBV19 | once | CASSTTGEREQYF | TGTGCCAGTAGTACGACAGGGGAACGCGAGCAGTACTTC
TRBJ1-6 | - | TRBV12-3/TRBV12-4 | - | CASRPGNSPLHF | TGTGCCAGCAGACCGGGTAATTCACCCCTCCACTTT
TRBJ2-7 | TRBD2 | TRBV7-3 | - | CASSLTGLAHEQYF | TGTGCCAGCAGCTTAACGGGACTAGCCCACGAGCAGTACTTC
TRBJ2-1 | TRBD1 | TRBV10-3 | - | CAISDSRGRMSSGGVNEQFF | TGTGCCATCAGTGACTCCAGGGGGAGAATGAGTTCCGGAGGTGTCAATGAGCAGTTCTTC
TRBJ1-3 | - | TRBV14 | - | CASSPGYVFSGNTIYF | TGTGCCAGCAGCCCGGGATACGTCTTCTCTGGAAACACCATATATTTT
TRBJ1-2 | TRBD1 | TRBV13 | - | CASSFSYRGNYGYTF | TGTGCCAGCAGCTTTTCTTACAGGGGGAACTATGGCTACACCTTC
TRBJ2-5 | TRBD1 | TRBV2 | - | CASRPQTGYQETQYF | TGTGCCAGCAGACCCCAGACAGGGTACCAAGAGACCCAGTACTTC
TRBJ2-4 | - | TRBV11-2 | - | CASSLPLAKNIQYF | TGTGCCAGCAGCTTACCATTAGCCAAAAACATTCAGTACTTC
TRBJ2-7 | TRBD1 | TRBV19 | - | CASSLSGTGSREQYF | TGTGCCAGTTCCCTCTCCGGGACAGGGTCGCGCGAGCAGTACTTC
TRBJ1-1 | - | TRBV10-3 | - | CAITDRNTEAFF | TGTGCCATCACTGACAGGAACACTGAAGCTTTCTTT
TRBJ2-7 | TRBD1 | TRBV7-2 | - | CASSLGDSRSYEQYF | TGTGCCAGCAGCTTAGGGGACAGTAGGAGCTACGAGCAGTACTTC
TRBJ1-2 | TRBD1 | TRBV6-5 | - | CASSQGQGGPYGYTF | TGTGCCAGCAGCCAGGGACAGGGGGGACCTTATGGCTACACCTTC
TRBJ1-5 | - | TRBV6-1 | - | CASSEVGSRSNQPQHF | TGTGCCAGCAGTGAAGTGGGCAGCCGTAGCAATCAGCCCCAGCATTTT